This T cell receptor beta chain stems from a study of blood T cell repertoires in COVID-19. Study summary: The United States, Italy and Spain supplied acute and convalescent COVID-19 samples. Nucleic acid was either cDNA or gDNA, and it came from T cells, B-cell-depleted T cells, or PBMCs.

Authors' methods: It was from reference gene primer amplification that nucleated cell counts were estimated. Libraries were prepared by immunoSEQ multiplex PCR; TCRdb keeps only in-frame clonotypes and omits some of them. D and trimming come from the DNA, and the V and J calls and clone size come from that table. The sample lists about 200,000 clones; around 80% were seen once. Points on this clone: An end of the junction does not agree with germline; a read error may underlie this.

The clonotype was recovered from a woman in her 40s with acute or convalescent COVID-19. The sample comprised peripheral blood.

The CDR3 loop reads CASSQAGTVTF. The CDR3 DNA reads TGCGCCAGCAGCCAAGCCGGGACAGTTACCTTT. The chain employs TRBV4-1 and TRBJ1-6; 7 bases align to TRBD1. Germline V gene data show CDR1 as MGHRA and CDR2 as YSYEKL. This CDR3 is 11 amino acids long.